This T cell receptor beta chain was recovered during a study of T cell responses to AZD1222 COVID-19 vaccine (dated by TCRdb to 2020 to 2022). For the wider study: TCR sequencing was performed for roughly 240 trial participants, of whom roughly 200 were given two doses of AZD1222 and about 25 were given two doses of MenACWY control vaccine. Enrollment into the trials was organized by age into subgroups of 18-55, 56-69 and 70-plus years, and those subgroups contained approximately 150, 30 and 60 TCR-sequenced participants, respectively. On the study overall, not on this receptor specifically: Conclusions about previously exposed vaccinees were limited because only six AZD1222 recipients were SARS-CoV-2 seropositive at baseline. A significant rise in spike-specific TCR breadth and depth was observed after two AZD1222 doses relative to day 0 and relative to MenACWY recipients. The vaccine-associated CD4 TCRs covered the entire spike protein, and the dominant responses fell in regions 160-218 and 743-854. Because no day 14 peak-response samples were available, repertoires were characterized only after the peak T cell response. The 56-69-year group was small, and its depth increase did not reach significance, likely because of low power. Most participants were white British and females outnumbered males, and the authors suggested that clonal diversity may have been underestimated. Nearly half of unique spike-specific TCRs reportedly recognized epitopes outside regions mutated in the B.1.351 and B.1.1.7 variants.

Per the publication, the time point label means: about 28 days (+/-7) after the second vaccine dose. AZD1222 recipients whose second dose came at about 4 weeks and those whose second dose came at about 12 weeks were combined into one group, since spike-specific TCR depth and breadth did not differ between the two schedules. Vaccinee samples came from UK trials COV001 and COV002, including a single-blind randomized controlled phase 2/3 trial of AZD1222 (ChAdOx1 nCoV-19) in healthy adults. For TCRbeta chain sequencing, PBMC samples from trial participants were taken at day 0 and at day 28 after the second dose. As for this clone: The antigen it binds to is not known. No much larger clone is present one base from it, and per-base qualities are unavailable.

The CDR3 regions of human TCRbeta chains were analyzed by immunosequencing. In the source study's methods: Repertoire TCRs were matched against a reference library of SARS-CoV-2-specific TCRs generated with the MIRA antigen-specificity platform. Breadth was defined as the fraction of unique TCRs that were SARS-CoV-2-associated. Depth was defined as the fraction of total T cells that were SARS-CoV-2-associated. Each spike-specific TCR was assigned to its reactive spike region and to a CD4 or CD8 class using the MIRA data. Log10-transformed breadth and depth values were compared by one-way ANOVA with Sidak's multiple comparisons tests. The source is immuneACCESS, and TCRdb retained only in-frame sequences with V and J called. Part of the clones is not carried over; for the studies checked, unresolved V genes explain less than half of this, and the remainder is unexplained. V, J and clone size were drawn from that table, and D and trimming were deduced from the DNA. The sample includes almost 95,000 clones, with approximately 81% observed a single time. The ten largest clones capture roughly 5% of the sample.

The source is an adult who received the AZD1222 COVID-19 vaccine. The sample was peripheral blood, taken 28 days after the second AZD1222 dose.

The DNA is as follows: TGTGCCAGCAGCTTAGCGTCGACCTCCTACGAGCAGTACTTC. The resulting protein is CASSLASTSYEQYF. The chain is made from TRBV7-9 and TRBJ2-7; confidence is insufficient to name the D gene. V is clipped by 0 bases and J by 0 bases, and the sequence between their germline boundaries is 6 bases long. Reading the germline V gene (reference sequence) gives CDR1 SEHNR and CDR2 FQNEAQ. Counted from cysteine to phenylalanine, this CDR3 has 14 amino acids. The sequence is cut down to CDR3 DNA, 42 bases in frame from base 1.